These T cell receptor beta chains were read from a single sample in a study of blood T cells in healthy people across ages. TCRdb passed the 5' RACE reads through MiXCR, listing each CDR3 protein once. The sample has fewer than 1,000,000 distinct CDR3 sequences; more than 35% are singletons. The sample taken for sequencing was blood. The receptors shown here come from an elderly man in good health. Each CDR3 is given with its conserved first and last residue. A D gene is named only where the DNA matches it firmly. The size entry is marked missing in some rows and otherwise reads once, few, many or a size class.

D gene,J gene,clone size,V gene,CDR3 protein,CDR3 DNA
TRBD1,TRBJ1-5,.,TRBV14,CASSQGQGSNSPQHF,TGTGCCAGCAGCCAGGGACAGGGCTCCAATTCGCCCCAGCATTTT
.,TRBJ2-5,.,TRBV10-2,CASSGAGSRETQYF,TGCGCCAGCAGTGGGGCTGGCAGTAGGGAGACCCAGTACTTC
.,TRBJ2-4,.,TRBV2,CASSEDRAKNIQYF,TGTGCCAGCAGTGAGGATAGGGCCAAAAACATTCAGTACTTC
.,TRBJ1-1,.,TRBV6-2/TRBV6-3,CATLGGLTEAFF,TGTGCCACCTTGGGGGGACTCACTGAAGCTTTCTTT
TRBD2,TRBJ2-5,.,TRBV12-3/TRBV12-4,CASRLAEGMYETQYF,TGTGCCAGCAGACTAGCGGAGGGGATGTATGAGACCCAGTACTTC
.,TRBJ2-5,.,TRBV3-1,CASSQQRLYNEQYF,TGTGCCAGCAGCCAGCAGAGACTCTACAATGAGCAGTACTTC
.,TRBJ2-5,.,TRBV5-1,CASSIGNRETQYF,TGCGCCAGCAGCATCGGGAACCGAGAGACCCAGTACTTC
.,TRBJ2-3,.,TRBV9,CASSVGDILWDTQYF,TGTGCCAGCAGCGTAGGGGACATACTATGGGATACGCAGTATTTT
TRBD1,TRBJ2-5,.,TRBV20-1,CSARDHTRGETQYF,TGCAGTGCTAGAGATCACACCAGGGGGGAGACCCAGTACTTC
TRBD2,TRBJ2-5,few,TRBV7-9,CASSYRSGRPLGETQYF,TGTGCCAGCAGCTACCGTAGCGGGAGGCCTCTTGGGGAGACCCAGTACTTC
TRBD1,TRBJ1-5,few,TRBV20-1,CSADDRGLNQPQHF,TGCAGTGCTGATGACAGGGGCCTCAATCAGCCCCAGCATTTT
TRBD1,TRBJ2-7,.,TRBV10-3,CATIPAGGTGGSEQYF,TGTGCCACCATCCCCGCGGGCGGGACAGGGGGCTCCGAGCAGTACTTC
TRBD2,TRBJ2-1,.,TRBV7-9,CASSLDGLAPEQFF,TGTGCCAGCAGCTTAGATGGACTAGCCCCAGAGCAGTTCTTC
.,TRBJ2-3,few,TRBV27,CASSLSTGIADTQYF,TGTGCCAGCAGTTTATCAACAGGTATTGCAGATACGCAGTATTTT
.,TRBJ2-5,many,TRBV4-3,CASSQDRGVETQYF,TGCGCCAGCAGCCAAGACAGGGGGGTGGAGACCCAGTACTTC
.,TRBJ2-4,.,TRBV28,CASSLFSGPNIQYF,TGTGCCAGCAGTTTATTCTCAGGGCCAAACATTCAGTACTTC
.,TRBJ2-5,many,TRBV11-3,CASSGRETQYF,TGTGCCAGCAGCGGCCGAGAGACCCAGTACTTC
.,TRBJ1-2,once,TRBV7-2,CASSLERSYGYTF,TGTGCCAGCAGCTTAGAGCGGAGCTATGGCTACACCTTC